What follows are 17 T cell receptor beta chains derived from one specimen sequenced in a study of shared clonotypes between healthy human individuals (dated by TCRdb to the early 2020s). CD8 naive samples were CD45RO-negative cells positively selected for CCR7, giving a CD45RA+CCR7+ population that excluded TemRA cells. The library was made by the immunoSEQ multiplex PCR assay. This immuneACCESS table, as held by TCRdb, lists in-frame sequences with V and J called but not all clones. Of the missing ones, under half trace to an unresolved V gene in checked studies; the others have no known cause. Within this sample are about 2.1 million clones, with about 93% of them counted one time only. Under 2% of the sample comes from the top ten. Source material: naive CD8+ T cells from PBMCs. Read against the paper, the sample's cell subset or site label means: CD45RA+CCR7+. The source is a young man in good health. Some clones in this sample may be carry-over from other donors' samples.

The chain is built from TRBV5-6 and TRBJ1-1; the match to TRBD1 covers 7 bases. The CDR3 covers 12 residues. Per the germline V gene, CDR1 is SGHDT and CDR2 is YYEEEE. J was trimmed by 10 bases and V by 4 bases; bases with no gene match: 7. The CDR3: CASSPDRVSAFF. Here the CDR3 DNA reads TGTGCCAGCAGCCCAGACAGGGTGTCAGCTTTCTTT.

For this clone: Other DNA sequences in this sample translate to the same CDR3. The chain carries TRBV9 and TRBJ2-7, with D perhaps TRBD1 or TRBD2 (6 bases each). Germline V gene lookup returns CDR1 SGDLS and CDR2 YYNGEE. This CDR3 spans 14 amino acids. Trimming pared 2 bases from V and 4 bases from J, leaving 13 bases between. DNA for the CDR3: TGTGCCAGCAGCGTGACACCGGGGGCTTACGAGCAGTACTTC. This gives the protein CASSVTPGAYEQYF. The entire variable domain, with the rest obtained from reference TRBV9 and TRBJ2-7, is as follows: DSGVTQTPKHLITATGQRVTLRCSPRSGDLSVYWYQQSLDQGLQFLIQYYNGEERAKGNILERFSAQQFPDLHSELNLSSLELGDSALYFCASSVTPGAYEQYFGPGTRLTVT.

The chain carries TRBV6-1 and TRBJ1-4; D call uncertain. CDR3 length: 13 residues. From germline, CDR1 is MNHNS and CDR2 SASEGT. The ends were cut back, 2 bases at V and 8 bases at J, with 9 bases in the middle. This CDR3 is CASSERVGEKLFF. CDR3 bases: TGTGCCAGCAGTGAACGCGTAGGGGAAAAACTGTTTTTT.

Points on this clone: Other DNA sequences in this sample translate to the same CDR3. This rearrangement joins TRBV9 to TRBJ2-7, with D possibly being TRBD2 (6 bases). The germline CDR1 and CDR2 sequences are SGDLS and YYNGEE. This CDR3 spans 15 amino acids. With 3 bases removed from V and 0 bases from J, the gap between germline ends came to 13 bases. As DNA, the CDR3 is TGTGCCAGCAGCGCGGGTAGCGGCAGCTCCTACGAGCAGTACTTC. Protein product: CASSAGSGSSYEQYF.

V usage is TRBV9 and J usage is TRBJ2-1, with D maybe TRBD2 (5 bases). Germline assignment: CDR1 SGDLS and CDR2 YYNGEE. With 3 bases removed from V and 4 bases from J, the gap between germline ends came to 14 bases. This CDR3 has 15 residues. In nucleotides, the CDR3 is TGTGCCAGCAGCGCTAGCTACACTTTGTACAATGAGCAGTTCTTC. This encodes CASSASYTLYNEQFF.

To note about this clone: Other DNA sequences in this specimen translate into the identical CDR3. The J gene is TRBJ2-1, the V gene TRBV7-2; D ambiguous. Germline CDR1 reads SGHTA; CDR2 reads FQGNSA. V was trimmed by 5 bases and J by 6 bases, leaving 8 bases between them. This CDR3 is 12 amino acids long. This CDR3 is CASSPRANEQFF. DNA for the CDR3: TGTGCCAGCAGCCCGCGCGCCAATGAGCAGTTCTTC.

The chain employs TRBV29-1 and TRBJ2-3, with 10 bases fitting TRBD1. With V trimmed by 4 bases and J by 4 bases, 5 bases remained unmatched. Germline CDR1 reads SQVTM; CDR2 reads ANQGSEA. The CDR3 extends over 14 amino acids. The CDR3 DNA sequence: TGCAGCGTTGGCCCTGGACAGGGGGCAGATACGCAGTATTTT. Translation: CSVGPGQGADTQYF.

This sequence joins TRBV29-1 and TRBJ2-7; TRBD1 matches at 9 bases. After removal of 7 bases from V and 3 bases from J, the junction contained 7 bases not matched to a gene. The germline V gene has CDR1 SQVTM and CDR2 ANQGSEA. The CDR3 has 13 residues. CDR3 DNA sequence: TGCAGCGCCTATGTGGGACAGGGCTACGAGCAGTACTTC. Its protein is CSAYVGQGYEQYF.

The chain recombines TRBV29-1 with TRBJ2-1; D unclear. Trimming stripped 7 bases from V and 3 bases from J, with 10 bases between. Germline values: CDR1 SQVTM, CDR2 ANQGSEA. This CDR3 region has 12 residues. In nucleotides, the CDR3 is TGCAGCGACCGGACCGTCTACAATGAGCAGTTCTTC. Translating it yields CSDRTVYNEQFF.

V and J are TRBV19 and TRBJ2-1; D is ambiguous. Germline-derived CDR1 and CDR2 are LNHDA and SQIVND (reference sequence). The length of the CDR3 is 13 residues. Trimming took 8 bases from V and 5 from J, leaving 13 bases between them. As DNA, the CDR3 is TGTGCCAGTGCGGATGACGGTCACAATGAGCAGTTCTTC. Residues: CASADDGHNEQFF.

This clone has only a few counts. The chain combines TRBV7-9 with TRBJ1-2; 9 bases align to TRBD1. Trimming took 4 bases from V and 7 from J; bases not matched to a gene: 4. The CDR3 totals 13 residues. The germline V gene encodes CDR1 SEHNR and CDR2 FQNEAQ (reference sequence). The CDR3 DNA follows: TGTGCCAGCAGCTCAGGACAGGGGACTGGCTACACCTTC. Residues: CASSSGQGTGYTF.

The chain recombines TRBV5-1 with TRBJ2-3; perhaps TRBD2 as D (6 bases). CDR1 SGHRS and CDR2 YFSETQ come from the germline V gene. The CDR3 runs to 16 residues. Trimming removed 4 bases at V and 6 bases at J, with 21 bases between. The CDR3 spells CASSVDRDSGQDTQYF. Written as DNA, the CDR3 is TGCGCCAGCAGCGTGGACCGGGACTCCGGGCAGGATACGCAGTATTTT.

The rearrangement uses TRBV6-5 and TRBJ2-1, with TRBD2 matching over 11 bases. The V and J ends lost 4 bases and 7 bases, in that order; junction bases with no gene match: 9. Germline assignment: CDR1 MNHEY and CDR2 SVGAGI. The CDR3 totals 16 residues. This chain's CDR3 is CASSWVAGGPGNEQFF. The CDR3 nucleotides read TGTGCCAGCAGTTGGGTAGCGGGAGGGCCGGGGAATGAGCAGTTCTTC.

In its sample, this clone was seen a few times. V usage is TRBV7-3 and J usage is TRBJ2-2; no definite D call. The CDR3 is 15 residues long. With 6 bases removed from V and 1 base from J, the gap between germline ends came to 12 bases. In germline, CDR1 is SGHTA, CDR2 FQGTGA. The CDR3 loop is CASSPRRGNTGELFF. Here the CDR3 DNA reads TGTGCCAGCAGTCCCAGACGAGGGAACACCGGGGAGCTGTTTTTT.

This chain uses TRBV7-2 with TRBJ2-2, with 8 bases lining up with TRBD2. CDR1 is SGHTA and CDR2 is FQGNSA in the germline V gene. CDR3 length: 15 residues. V trimming: 4 bases; J trimming: 6 bases; junction bases outside the gene matches: 7. CDR3 sequence (DNA): TGTGCCAGCAGCTCCCGAACGGGAGGGGCCGGGGAGCTGTTTTTT. This sequence encodes CASSSRTGGAGELFF.

This rearrangement joins TRBV4-3 to TRBJ2-2; 11 bases are a match to TRBD2. V lost 4 bases to trimming and J lost 3 bases; unmatched junction nucleotides: 4. Germline lookup yields CDR1 LGHNA and CDR2 YSLEER. This CDR3 is built from 16 residues. CDR3 sequence (DNA): TGCGCCAGCAGCCCACCGGGACTAGCGGACACCGGGGAGCTGTTTTTT. It translates to CASSPPGLADTGELFF.

This clone was seen more than once but under ten times. The chain has TRBV6-5 and TRBJ1-1, with D tentatively TRBD1 (5 bases). The V gene's germline CDR1 is MNHEY and CDR2 SVGAGI. V lost 10 bases to trimming and J lost 1 base, with 13 bases between them. CDR3 size: 13 residues. CDR3 sequence reads: CATQVQGNTEAFF. Written as DNA, the CDR3 is TGTGCCACCCAAGTGCAGGGGAACACTGAAGCTTTCTTT.